This is a list of T cell receptor beta chains from one sample in a study of beta chain features in type 1 diabetes. The table came from immunoSEQ multiplex PCR; TCRdb's copy has only in-frame clones and leaves some out. Counted here are around 300,000 clones, 15% occurring once; the ten biggest clones make up approximately 0.015%. The sequencing sample was made of naive CD4+ T cells from blood. The receptors shown here come from a man aged 18 to 30 with type 1 diabetes. CDR3s include the opening cysteine and the closing phenylalanine or tryptophan. A D gene is named only where the DNA matches it firmly. Clone size is given for some rows only: seen once, a few or many times, or a class if the clone is expanded.

D,V,size,J,CDR3,DNA
.,TRBV2,few,TRBJ2-2,CASNYVANTGELFF,TGTGCCAGCAACTATGTTGCGAACACCGGGGAGCTGTTTTTT
.,TRBV30,.,TRBJ2-1,CAWRAGGIRDEQFF,TGTGCCTGGAGGGCGGGTGGAATTAGAGATGAGCAGTTCTTC
.,TRBV5-1,.,TRBJ1-2,CASSLVNRAEDGYTF,TGCGCCAGCAGCTTGGTAAACAGGGCTGAGGATGGCTACACCTTC
TRBD2,TRBV2,few,TRBJ2-5,CASSEHERGYF,TGTGCCAGCAGTGAACATGAGCGGGGTTACTTC
TRBD2,TRBV6-5,.,TRBJ2-1,CASSLLAGGGNEQFF,TGTGCCAGCAGTCTACTAGCGGGAGGGGGTAATGAGCAGTTCTTC
.,TRBV6-5,.,TRBJ2-7,CASSPSGGNSYEQYF,TGTGCCAGCAGCCCCAGCGGCGGGAACTCCTACGAGCAGTACTTC
.,TRBV2,few,TRBJ1-2,CASLLQRTGANYGYTF,TGTGCCAGCCTACTGCAGCGGACGGGAGCTAACTATGGCTACACCTTC
.,TRBV5-1,few,TRBJ2-5,CASRTAATGTQETQYF,TGCGCCAGCAGAACCGCAGCTACAGGGACCCAAGAGACCCAGTACTTC
TRBD1,TRBV2,.,TRBJ2-7,CASSASGTGTYEQYF,TGTGCCAGCAGTGCCTCCGGGACAGGGACCTACGAGCAGTACTTC
TRBD2,TRBV11-2,.,TRBJ2-3,CASSLDTSGGTDTQYF,TGTGCCAGCAGCTTAGACACTAGCGGGGGGACAGATACGCAGTATTTT
.,TRBV28,few,TRBJ2-3,CASSPETGTDTQYF,TGTGCCAGCAGCCCCGAGACTGGCACAGATACGCAGTATTTT
.,TRBV2,.,TRBJ1-2,CASRDLQQTSGYTF,TGTGCCAGCAGGGACTTACAGCAAACGAGTGGCTACACCTTC
.,TRBV18,.,TRBJ2-1,CASSPMGQPNEQFF,TGTGCCAGCTCCCCCATGGGGCAGCCCAATGAGCAGTTCTTC
.,TRBV2,few,TRBJ2-5,CASSVETQYF,TGTGCCAGCAGCGTAGAGACCCAGTACTTC
.,TRBV30,.,TRBJ2-5,CAWSVAETQYF,TGTGCCTGGAGTGTAGCAGAGACCCAGTACTTC
TRBD1,TRBV5-1,.,TRBJ1-6,CASGTGDSPLHF,TGCGCCAGCGGAACAGGGGATTCACCCCTCCACTTT
TRBD2,TRBV2,.,TRBJ2-1,CASSVIGGSTVF,TGTGCCAGCAGTGTTATCGGCGGGAGCACAGTCTTC
.,TRBV7-2,few,TRBJ2-1,CASSLARNNEQFF,TGTGCCAGCAGCTTAGCGCGGAACAATGAGCAGTTCTTC
TRBD1,TRBV11-2,.,TRBJ1-1,CASSSQGGTEAFF,TGTGCCAGCAGCTCTCAGGGGGGCACTGAAGCTTTCTTT
TRBD1,TRBV30,few,TRBJ1-4,CAWSENRGSNEKLFF,TGTGCCTGGAGTGAAAACAGGGGCTCTAATGAAAAACTGTTTTTT
TRBD2,TRBV6-6,.,TRBJ2-5,CASSQTSWSETQYF,TGTGCCAGCAGCCAGACTAGCTGGTCAGAGACCCAGTACTTC
.,TRBV5-4,.,TRBJ1-5,CASSRYRAAQHF,TGTGCCAGCAGTCGCTACAGGGCGGCCCAGCATTTT
.,TRBV7-2,.,TRBJ1-1,CASSLYVPNTEAFF,TGTGCCAGCAGCTTATATGTTCCGAACACTGAAGCTTTCTTT
.,TRBV14,few,TRBJ1-6,CASSQNTGNSPLHF,TGTGCCAGCAGCCAAAATACAGGGAATTCACCCCTCCACTTT
TRBD1,TRBV27,.,TRBJ1-1,CASSQTIGGKRTEAFF,TGTGCCAGCAGTCAAACAATAGGGGGCAAGAGGACTGAAGCTTTCTTT
.,TRBV28,.,TRBJ1-5,CAIAPGGSNQPQHF,TGTGCCATCGCCCCGGGAGGGAGCAATCAGCCCCAGCATTTT
.,TRBV29-1,.,TRBJ1-1,CSVEDPRDTPEAFF,TGCAGCGTTGAAGATCCCCGGGACACCCCTGAAGCTTTCTTT
.,TRBV30,.,TRBJ1-1,CAWTVEAVTEAFF,TGTGCCTGGACGGTGGAGGCAGTCACTGAAGCTTTCTTT
TRBD1,TRBV9,.,TRBJ2-7,CASSVAGQGFYEQYF,TGTGCCAGCAGCGTAGCGGGACAGGGATTCTACGAGCAGTACTTC
TRBD1,TRBV29-1,few,TRBJ2-7,CSVEKGDRGYEQYF,TGCAGCGTTGAAAAAGGGGACAGGGGCTACGAGCAGTACTTC
.,TRBV5-6,few,TRBJ2-7,CASSRFLYEQYF,TGTGCCAGCAGCCGGTTTTTATACGAGCAGTACTTC
TRBD2,TRBV28,few,TRBJ2-1,CASSFSKTSGRVGNHYNEQFF,TGTGCCAGCAGTTTTTCGAAGACTAGCGGGAGGGTAGGAAACCACTACAATGAGCAGTTCTTC
TRBD2,TRBV5-4,.,TRBJ2-7,CASSPRGWEGEQYF,TGTGCCAGCAGCCCCCGGGGGTGGGAGGGGGAGCAGTACTTC
TRBD1,TRBV29-1,few,TRBJ2-7,CSVRKRQGYEQYF,TGCAGCGTTCGTAAGAGACAGGGCTACGAGCAGTACTTC
TRBD1,TRBV4-3,.,TRBJ2-5,CASSQRTGYQETQYF,TGCGCCAGCAGCCAGAGGACAGGGTACCAAGAGACCCAGTACTTC
.,TRBV9,.,TRBJ2-2,CASSVGTAGELFF,TGTGCCAGCAGCGTAGGAACGGCCGGGGAGCTGTTTTTT
.,TRBV6-1,.,TRBJ1-1,CASSEPGDSPISEAFF,TGTGCCAGCAGTGAACCGGGAGACAGCCCGATATCTGAAGCTTTCTTT
.,TRBV4-3,few,TRBJ2-3,CASSQDPAGGYADTQYF,TGCGCCAGCAGCCAAGATCCAGCAGGAGGATATGCAGATACGCAGTATTTT
TRBD2,TRBV27,.,TRBJ2-1,CASSLFGTSSVYNEQFF,TGTGCCAGCAGTTTATTTGGGACTAGTTCAGTTTACAATGAGCAGTTCTTC
.,TRBV15,.,TRBJ1-2,CATSRGGDLSGYGYTF,TGTGCCACCAGCAGAGGCGGGGACCTATCGGGGTATGGCTACACCTTC
.,TRBV19,.,TRBJ1-2,CAARPRGFGYGYTF,TGTGCCGCTCGCCCCCGAGGGTTTGGCTATGGCTACACCTTC
.,TRBV30,.,TRBJ2-2,CAWGKYGGNTGELFF,TGTGCCTGGGGTAAATACGGGGGAAACACCGGGGAGCTGTTTTTT
.,TRBV6-4,.,TRBJ2-7,CASSLQGYEQYF,TGTGCCAGCAGTCTCCAGGGGTACGAGCAGTACTTC
TRBD2,TRBV28,.,TRBJ2-1,CASGVVGGLAHNNEQFF,TGTGCCAGCGGGGTGGTTGGGGGACTAGCGCATAACAATGAGCAGTTCTTC
TRBD2,TRBV15,.,TRBJ2-1,CATSITSGEYNEQFF,TGTGCCACCAGCATTACTAGCGGGGAGTACAATGAGCAGTTCTTC
.,TRBV28,.,TRBJ1-1,CAHKQGAFTEAFF,TGTGCCCACAAACAGGGCGCCTTCACTGAAGCTTTCTTT
TRBD1,TRBV9,few,TRBJ2-7,CASSATGTGKDEQYF,TGTGCCAGCAGCGCCACCGGGACAGGGAAGGACGAGCAGTACTTC
TRBD1,TRBV4-3,few,TRBJ1-4,CASSHGTTGPVVF,TGCGCCAGCAGCCACGGGACGACAGGGCCTGTCGTTTTT
.,TRBV6-5,.,TRBJ1-5,CASDPSGYGNQPQHF,TGTGCCAGCGACCCCTCAGGGTATGGCAATCAGCCCCAGCATTTT
.,TRBV1,few,TRBJ2-7,CTSSQVQVPYEQYF,TGCACCAGCAGCCAAGTCCAGGTCCCCTACGAGCAGTACTTC
TRBD1,TRBV7-9,few,TRBJ1-2,CASSLVGTGTNYGYTF,TGTGCCAGCAGCTTAGTCGGGACAGGGACTAACTATGGCTACACCTTC
TRBD2,TRBV7-7,.,TRBJ2-5,CASGLAGNRETQYF,TGTGCCAGCGGACTAGCGGGGAATCGGGAGACCCAGTACTTC
.,TRBV12-5,.,TRBJ1-5,CASAPTGWTPGNQPQHF,TGTGCTAGTGCCCCTACTGGATGGACACCCGGTAATCAGCCCCAGCATTTT
.,TRBV5-6,.,TRBJ2-5,CASSLGLTKETQYF,TGTGCCAGCAGCTTGGGGCTTACTAAAGAGACCCAGTACTTC
.,TRBV15,.,TRBJ2-1,CATSLPGDSDNEQFF,TGTGCCACCAGCCTCCCGGGGGATTCGGACAATGAGCAGTTCTTC